The next 21 T cell receptor beta chains were all read from a single sample in a study of T cell responses to AZD1222 COVID-19 vaccine. Data came from immunoSEQ multiplex PCR; TCRdb stores just in-frame clones and leaves some out. The profile covers around 70,000 clones, with roughly 87% appearing a single time and 1% to 1.5% taken by the ten largest. This material consisted of peripheral blood, taken 28 days after the second AZD1222 dose. Every receptor here comes from an adult who received the AZD1222 COVID-19 vaccine.

The chain links TRBV7-2 to TRBJ2-5, with TRBD2 matching over 13 bases. The germline gives CDR1 SGHTA, CDR2 FQGNSA. The V segment lost 3 bases and the J segment 3 bases; nucleotides outside the gene matches: 13. The CDR3 consists of 19 residues. CDR3 residues: CASSLPGLAGFAGKETQYF. DNA for the CDR3: TGTGCCAGCAGCTTGCCGGGACTAGCGGGATTTGCGGGCAAAGAGACCCAGTACTTC.

J is TRBJ2-5 and V is TRBV19, with 7 bases fitting TRBD2. The CDR3 is 15 amino acids. Germline V lookup: CDR1 LNHDA, CDR2 SQIVND (reference sequence). V shed 3 bases, J shed 7 bases, and the junction held 11 bases outside the gene matches. CDR3 region: CASSIGLADSGTQYF. CDR3 DNA sequence: TGTGCCAGTAGTATCGGGCTAGCGGACTCCGGGACCCAGTACTTC.

The chain carries TRBV28 and TRBJ2-1; 8 bases align to TRBD2. Trimming removed 5 bases from V and 0 bases from J; junction bases left unmatched: 12. Germline V gene lookup returns CDR1 MDHEN and CDR2 SYDVKM. The CDR3 has 18 residues. The CDR3 spells CASSLPAGAAPSYNEQFF. Written as DNA, the CDR3 is TGTGCCAGCAGTCTCCCAGCGGGAGCTGCCCCCTCCTACAATGAGCAGTTCTTC.

A single count supports this clone. The genes are TRBV27 and TRBJ2-1; D call uncertain. V was pared by 4 bases and J by 4 bases, with 11 bases between. This CDR3 is 14 amino acids long. The germline V gene encodes CDR1 MNHEY and CDR2 SMNVEV (reference sequence). This CDR3 is CASSWQDSYNEQFF. In DNA form, the CDR3 reads TGTGCCAGCAGTTGGCAAGACTCGTACAATGAGCAGTTCTTC.

The chain uses TRBV28 and TRBJ1-1; D possibly corresponds to TRBD1 (5 bases). The CDR3 extends over 15 amino acids. V dropped 7 bases and J dropped 1 base, with 16 bases sitting between them. Looked up from germline, CDR1 is MDHEN and CDR2 is SYDVKM. The CDR3 region has the DNA TGTGCCAGCATCTCTGCGGGGGAAGGGAACACTGAAGCTTTCTTT. It is translated as CASISAGEGNTEAFF.

The chain uses TRBV11-2 and TRBJ1-1, with D possibly being TRBD1 (6 bases). Deletions cut 3 bases from V and 1 base from J, with 9 bases between. Germline CDR1 reads SGHAT; CDR2 reads FQNNGV. The CDR3 extends over 14 amino acids. This CDR3 reads CASSLLQGNTEAFF. The DNA of the CDR3 is TGTGCCAGCAGCTTGCTACAGGGGAACACTGAAGCTTTCTTT. The variable domain in full, completed from reference TRBV11-2 and TRBJ1-1, reads EAGVAQSPRYKIIEKRQSVAFWCNPISGHATLYWYQQILGQGPKLLIQFQNNGVVDDSQLPKDRFSAERLKGVDSTLKIQPAKLEDSAVYLCASSLLQGNTEAFFGQGTRLTVV.

The chain combines TRBV25-1 with TRBJ2-7, with D unclear. Trimming removed 3 bases from V and 4 bases from J, with 10 bases in between. The CDR3 length is 13 residues. CDR1 is MGHDK and CDR2 is SYGVNS in the germline V gene. The CDR3 DNA reads TGTGCCAGCAGTGACGGCTTTGTTTACGAGCAGTACTTC. Amino acid sequence: CASSDGFVYEQYF.

The rearrangement links TRBV2 to TRBJ2-2; a weak D match, TRBD2 (6 bases). CDR3 length: 15 amino acids. With 5 bases removed from V and 4 bases from J, the gap between germline ends came to 14 bases. The germline CDR1 and CDR2 sequences are SNHLY and FYNNEI. This CDR3 reads CASSQTSLGTGELFF. For the CDR3, the DNA is TGTGCCAGCAGTCAGACTAGTCTTGGCACCGGGGAGCTGTTTTTT. The variable domain in full, completed from reference TRBV2 and TRBJ2-2, reads EPEVTQTPSHQVTQMGQEVILRCVPISNHLYFYWYRQILGQKVEFLVSFYNNEISEKSEIFDDQFSVERPDGSNFTLKIRSTKLEDSAMYFCASSQTSLGTGELFFGEGSRLTVL.

This chain joins TRBV19 and TRBJ1-5; D is perhaps TRBD1 (5 bases). This CDR3 region has 17 residues. CDR1 is LNHDA, CDR2 SQIVND, per germline (reference sequence). The V end lost 4 bases, the J end lost 4 bases, and 20 bases lay between the germline ends. CDR3 in DNA: TGTGCCAGTAGTAAAACGATGGGGCAAATATGGAATCAGCCCCAGCATTTT. Encoded protein: CASSKTMGQIWNQPQHF.

The V and J genes are TRBV6-5 and TRBJ1-5; unclear D gene. The CDR3 runs 13 residues. Trimming removed 4 bases from V and 5 bases from J, with 9 bases in between. From germline, CDR1 is MNHEY and CDR2 SVGAGI. Written as DNA, the CDR3 is TGTGCCAGCAGTTCTTACAGCTATCAGCCCCAGCATTTT. It codes for CASSSYSYQPQHF.

The chain couples TRBV7-9 to TRBJ1-1; D perhaps matches TRBD1 (6 bases). The germline V gene encodes CDR1 SEHNR and CDR2 FQNEAQ (reference sequence). The CDR3 loop spans 17 amino acids. Trimming shortened V by 1 base and J by 1 base, and 16 bases separated the two germline ends. CDR3 in amino acids: CASSLVGREQGNTEAFF. The CDR3 region has the DNA TGTGCCAGCAGCTTAGTAGGGCGAGAACAGGGGAACACTGAAGCTTTCTTT.

J is TRBJ2-5 and V is TRBV27; maybe TRBD2 (6 bases). V lost 5 bases to trimming and J lost 6 bases, with 19 bases between them. Germline-derived CDR1 and CDR2 are MNHEY and SMNVEV (reference sequence). There are 15 residues in the CDR3. CDR3 protein: CASSPPGGGEQTQYF. The CDR3 DNA follows: TGTGCCAGCAGTCCCCCTGGGGGAGGCGAACAGACCCAGTACTTC.

The rearrangement links TRBV9 to TRBJ1-5, with TRBD1 as a possible D gene (6 bases). Between the trimmed V and J ends, which lost 3 bases and 3 bases, there was a span of 13 bases. CDR3 length: 15 amino acids. Per germline, CDR1 SGDLS and CDR2 YYNGEE. The CDR3 region has the DNA TGTGCCAGCAGCGCCTCCACAGGGTTCAATCAGCCCCAGCATTTT. As protein: CASSASTGFNQPQHF.

The V call is TRBV10-3, the J call TRBJ1-4; the D gene is possibly TRBD1 (5 bases). Germline CDR1 and CDR2: ENHRY and SYGVKD. The CDR3 has 18 amino acids. V was pared by 6 bases and J by 2 bases, with 22 bases between. The CDR3 coding sequence is TGTGCCATCAGATCGGGGCTAGGGGAAGCTCGGACTAATGAAAAACTGTTTTTT. It yields the protein CAIRSGLGEARTNEKLFF.

This sequence joins TRBV18 and TRBJ2-5; 10 bases are shared with TRBD2. The ends lost 3 bases at V and 5 bases at J; junction bases unmatched: 6. The CDR3 consists of 15 residues. Looked up from germline, CDR1 is KGHSH and CDR2 is LQKENI. CDR3 coding DNA: TGTGCCAGCTCACCGTACCTAGCGGGAGCGGAGACCCAGTACTTC. Residues: CASSPYLAGAETQYF.

This clone was counted once. The chain has TRBV11-2 and TRBJ1-1, with no clear D. The CDR3 runs 13 residues. Germline V CDR1 and CDR2: SGHAT, FQNNGV. V dropped 4 bases and J dropped 1 base, with 7 bases sitting between them. The chain's CDR3 is CASSSGPNTEAFF. In DNA, the CDR3 is TGTGCCAGCAGCTCAGGTCCGAACACTGAAGCTTTCTTT.

This clone has a single count. J is TRBJ1-2 and V is TRBV30, with D unresolved. From germline, CDR1 is GTSNPN and CDR2 SVGIG (reference sequence). This CDR3 is 13 amino acids long. Trimming shortened V by 2 bases and J by 2 bases, and 9 bases separated the two germline ends. CDR3 sequence: CAWSFDKNYGYTF. The CDR3 DNA sequence: TGTGCCTGGAGTTTCGACAAGAACTATGGCTACACCTTC.

V is TRBV7-2 and J is TRBJ1-1; D perhaps matches TRBD1 (5 bases). The CDR3 sequence is 15 residues long. CDR1 and CDR2 (germline): SGHTA, FQGNSA. The germline V and J ends were trimmed by 0 bases and 0 bases, with 8 bases remaining between them. CDR3: CASSLASGLNTEAFF. Written as DNA, the CDR3 is TGTGCCAGCAGCTTAGCGTCAGGGCTGAACACTGAAGCTTTCTTT.

V is TRBV6-2 or TRBV6-3 and J is TRBJ1-1; D might be TRBD1 (5 bases). The CDR3 loop spans 16 amino acids. Germline V gene sequence: CDR1 MNHEY, CDR2 SVGEGT. V lost 4 bases to trimming and J lost 0 bases, with 15 bases between them. The CDR3 loop reads CASSLGTGVMNTEAFF. DNA for the CDR3: TGTGCCAGCAGTTTAGGAACGGGGGTGATGAACACTGAAGCTTTCTTT.

This clone was observed a single time. The J gene is TRBJ1-1, the V gene TRBV12-5, with 7 bases matching TRBD1. V lost 8 bases to trimming and J lost 5 bases; unmatched junction nucleotides: 11. The length of the CDR3 is 14 residues. Germline V CDR1 and CDR2: LGHNT, FRNRAP. For the CDR3, the DNA is TGTGCTAGTATTAATCAGGGGGTGGGGACTGAAGCTTTCTTT. This sequence encodes CASINQGVGTEAFF.

CDR3 nucleotides: TGTGCCAGCAGGTCGACAGGTAAAAACATTCAGTACTTC. Translation: CASRSTGKNIQYF. The V call is TRBV28, the J call TRBJ2-4; tentatively, D is TRBD1 (6 bases). Germline CDR1 reads MDHEN; CDR2 reads SYDVKM. The CDR3 contains 13 residues. V was trimmed by 6 bases and J by 4 bases, leaving 10 bases between them.